What follows are 11 T cell receptor beta chains derived from one specimen sequenced in a study of T cell responses to AZD1222 COVID-19 vaccine. The assay was immunoSEQ multiplex PCR, and TCRdb's table has in-frame clones only and misses some. The repertoire holds 150,000 to 200,000 clones, 80% to 90% seen once, with about 6% in the top ten. Sequenced here: peripheral blood, sampled on day 0 of AZD1222 vaccination. Every receptor here comes from an adult in good health.

The chain recombines TRBV7-9 with TRBJ1-4; D not certain. Trimming took 6 bases from V and 2 from J, leaving 10 bases between them. CDR1 is SEHNR and CDR2 is FQNEAQ in the germline V gene (reference sequence). CDR3 length equals 14 residues. This chain's CDR3 is CASSNRDTNEKLFF. In DNA, the CDR3 is TGTGCCAGCAGTAACCGAGATACTAATGAAAAACTGTTTTTT.

The chain combines TRBV27 with TRBJ2-5; D is perhaps TRBD1 or TRBD2 (6 bases each). There are 15 residues in the CDR3. Trimming shortened V by 6 bases and J by 5 bases, and 19 bases separated the two germline ends. Germline loops: CDR1 MNHEY, CDR2 SMNVEV (reference sequence). The CDR3 DNA reads TGTGCCAGCAGAGTATTACAGGGACTTTGGGAGACCCAGTACTTC. This gives the protein CASRVLQGLWETQYF.

This clone occurred a few times. V usage is TRBV9 and J usage is TRBJ1-4, with D perhaps matching TRBD1 (5 bases). The germline V gene encodes CDR1 SGDLS and CDR2 YYNGEE. CDR3 size: 15 residues. Trimming stripped 4 bases from V and 6 bases from J, with 16 bases between. CDR3 protein: CASSPQGLNYEKLFF. The CDR3 DNA sequence: TGTGCCAGCAGCCCCCAGGGCCTTAATTATGAAAAACTGTTTTTT.

The chain employs TRBV5-1 and TRBJ2-1; 7 bases are a match to TRBD2. The CDR3 has 15 amino acids. V shed 0 bases, J shed 9 bases, and the junction held 9 bases outside the gene matches. CDR1 is SGHRS, CDR2 YFSETQ, per germline. CDR3 sequence reads: CASSLDVLAPAEQFF. CDR3 DNA sequence: TGCGCCAGCAGCTTGGATGTACTAGCGCCGGCTGAGCAGTTCTTC.

The V call is TRBV28, the J call TRBJ2-7; D is unresolved. Deletions cut 4 bases from V and 3 bases from J, with 13 bases between. This CDR3 is built from 14 residues. The germline V gene encodes CDR1 MDHEN and CDR2 SYDVKM. The chain's CDR3 is CASSWRSLVYEQYF. In DNA, the CDR3 is TGTGCCAGCAGTTGGCGAAGTTTAGTCTACGAGCAGTACTTC.

V is TRBV9 and J is TRBJ1-2, with D hard to call. The V end lost 3 bases, the J end lost 6 bases, and 15 bases lay between the germline ends. The germline V gene encodes CDR1 SGDLS and CDR2 YYNGEE. CDR3 size: 14 residues. CDR3 sequence reads: CASSGSGGRNGYTF. The CDR3 nucleotides read TGTGCCAGCAGCGGATCAGGTGGTCGAAATGGCTACACCTTC.

The chain uses TRBV7-9 and TRBJ2-6; D remains ambiguous. Germline assignment: CDR1 SEHNR and CDR2 FQNEAQ (reference sequence). CDR3 length: 15 residues. Trimming stripped 5 bases from V and 2 bases from J, with 10 bases between. CDR3 DNA sequence: TGTGCCAGCAGCCAAACGACCCCTGGGGCCAACGTCCTGACTTTC. Translated: CASSQTTPGANVLTF.

V gene TRBV28 combines with J gene TRBJ1-2, with D unclear. Germline V lookup: CDR1 MDHEN, CDR2 SYDVKM. The CDR3 totals 14 residues. V was trimmed by 6 bases and J by 4 bases, leaving 15 bases between them. CDR3 loop: CASRPARSVYGYTF. In DNA form, the CDR3 reads TGTGCCAGCAGACCCGCCAGGTCCGTCTATGGCTACACCTTC.

The CDR3 is CASSTGQYNSPLHF. Here the CDR3 DNA reads TGTGCCAGCAGTACCGGACAGTATAATTCACCCCTCCACTTT. The chain has TRBV28 and TRBJ1-6; a possible D gene is TRBD1 (6 bases). V lost 5 bases and J 4 bases, leaving 9 bases between the germline ends. Germline V lookup: CDR1 MDHEN, CDR2 SYDVKM. The CDR3 covers 14 residues.

The chain combines TRBV3-1 (or the pseudogene TRBV3-2) with TRBJ2-5, with TRBD1 as a possible D gene (5 bases). The germline gives CDR1 LGHDT, CDR2 YNNKEL (reference sequence). V dropped 4 bases and J dropped 2 bases, with 11 bases sitting between them. The CDR3 has 14 residues. CDR3 nucleotides: TGTGCCAGCAGCCGGAGTGACAGACAAGAGACCCAGTACTTC. Amino acid sequence: CASSRSDRQETQYF.

The J gene is TRBJ1-2, the V gene TRBV6-5; D is ambiguous. The CDR3 is 14 residues long. Germline V gives CDR1 MNHEY, CDR2 SVGAGI. The V end was cut by 7 bases, the J end by 6 bases, with 18 bases between. CDR3: CASTRLSGANGYTF. The CDR3 DNA sequence: TGTGCCAGCACCCGGCTATCCGGTGCCAATGGCTACACCTTC.